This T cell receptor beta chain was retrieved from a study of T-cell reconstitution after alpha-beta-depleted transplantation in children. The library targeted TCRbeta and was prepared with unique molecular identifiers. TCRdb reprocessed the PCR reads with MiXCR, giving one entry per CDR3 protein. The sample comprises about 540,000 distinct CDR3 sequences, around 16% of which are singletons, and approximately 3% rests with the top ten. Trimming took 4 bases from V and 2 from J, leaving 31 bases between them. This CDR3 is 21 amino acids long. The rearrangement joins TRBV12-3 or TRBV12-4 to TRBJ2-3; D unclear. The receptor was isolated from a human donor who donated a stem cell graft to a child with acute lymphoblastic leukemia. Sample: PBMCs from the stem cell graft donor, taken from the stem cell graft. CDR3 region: CASSSRRRGIVQRASTDTQYF. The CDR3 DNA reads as TGTGCCAGCAGTTCCCGCCGGCGAGGCATCGTCCAAAGGGCCTCCACAGATACGCAGTATTTT.